The entry that follows covers one T cell receptor (beta chain) sequence. What it recognizes is unknown. V trimming: 5 bases; J trimming: 9 bases; junction bases outside the gene matches: 1. This CDR3 has 12 residues. CDR1 and CDR2 from the germline V gene are SGHAT and FQNNGV. Over chemoradiotherapy, repertoires were sampled more than once. The sample belongs to a study of chemoradiotherapy in HPV16-positive cancers. The study, taken as a whole, reports: Non-HPV-specific T cells did not expand in tumors during treatment, whereas candidate HPV-specific clones and E7-related motifs did. Only two HPV16-positive patients supplied the functional HPV-specificity definition.

TCRdb keeps only in-frame clones here, not all; method: immunoSEQ multiplex PCR. This sample has fewer than 40,000 clones; around 88% occur once, and the top ten carry under 5.5%. The material was blood, obtained from a patient who underwent chemoradiotherapy. The genes are TRBV11-2 and TRBJ2-7; 13 bases match TRBD2. The receptor comes from a human donor with HPV-associated anogenital cancer. The CDR3 sequence is CASSRLAGGQYF. Written as DNA, the CDR3 is TGTGCCAGCAGCAGACTAGCGGGAGGGCAGTACTTC.